A selection of T cell receptor beta chains follows, all from one sample in a study of T cells expressing NK-cell markers. TCRdb reanalyzed the 5' RACE reads, giving one entry per CDR3 protein sequence and no DNA. The listing contains approximately 460,000 distinct CDR3 sequences. The sample was blood T cells: a sorted CD56 or NKG2C T cell subset, CD4+ or CD8+ T cells, or bulk PBMC T cells (not recorded which). The receptors here all came from a woman aged 18-70 years in good health. The CDR3 runs from the conserved cysteine through the conserved F or W.

TRBJ2-1 | TRBV15 | CATRAGKGGRVTYNEQFF
TRBJ2-3 | TRBV15 | CATSRERGRGADTQYF
TRBJ1-2 | TRBV5-5 | CASSSPGFYGYTF
TRBJ2-3 | TRBV14 | CASSPPRGTFSDTQYF
TRBJ1-5 | TRBV3-1 | CASSQGGVSNQPQHF
TRBJ2-3 | TRBV12-3/TRBV12-4 | CASGLLAGGTDTQYF
TRBJ2-3 | TRBV7-6 | CASSSAPSGVSTDTQYF
TRBJ1-1 | TRBV7-2 | CASSLAARGNTEAFF
TRBJ2-3 | TRBV20-1 | CSASRTSGAGDTQYF
TRBJ2-7 | TRBV5-6 | CASREGGSVYEQYF
TRBJ2-1 | TRBV9 | CASSVDRVGNNEQFF
TRBJ2-5 | TRBV7-9 | CASRDRGETQYF
TRBJ2-1 | TRBV6-5 | CASSSTGHSLSGEQFF
TRBJ2-2 | TRBV7-9 | CASTSLAGSTGELFF
TRBJ1-1 | TRBV10-3 | CAISPQGENTEAFF
TRBJ1-3 | TRBV5-1 | CASSSGQGDYSGNTIYF
TRBJ2-5 | TRBV20-1 | CSAPNTGGMETQYF
TRBJ2-7 | TRBV7-9 | CASSPQYEQYF
TRBJ2-7 | TRBV7-8 | CASSLRGGGRTYEQYF
TRBJ2-2 | TRBV10-1 | CASSPERTGGTGELFF
TRBJ1-4 | TRBV7-3 | CASSLIGGPEKLFF
TRBJ2-3 | TRBV5-1 | CASRRTVLDTQYF
TRBJ1-1 | TRBV7-2 | CASEKDGYSEAFF
TRBJ2-1 | TRBV29-1 | CSVGLVFGEQFF
TRBJ2-7 | TRBV10-3 | CAISDSDSYEQYF
TRBJ2-3 | TRBV7-2 | CASSFRTSTTDTQYF
TRBJ2-1 | TRBV24-1 | CATSVPLRNEQFF
TRBJ2-3 | TRBV6-5 | CASRAVGDTQYF
TRBJ1-2 | TRBV4-3 | CASSPAAGFYGYTF
TRBJ2-5 | TRBV20-1 | CSRSGRSETQYF
TRBJ1-5 | TRBV20-1 | CSARETHPLADRHQPQHF
TRBJ2-1 | TRBV7-2 | CASSLRRVGTYNEQFF
TRBJ2-1 | TRBV4-3 | CASSQHPRGADSYNEQFF
TRBJ2-3 | TRBV12-3/TRBV12-4 | CASSLGTRRTDTQYF
TRBJ1-1 | TRBV20-1 | CSARDRGTAITEAFF
TRBJ2-7 | TRBV20-1 | CSARDHRGRSEQYF
TRBJ2-3 | TRBV6-2/TRBV6-3 | CASSYRGTSRYTQYF
TRBJ2-1 | TRBV20-1 | CSVPIAGGLTYNEQFF
TRBJ2-3 | TRBV6-2/TRBV6-3 | CASRLPPGEGDTQYF
TRBJ2-1 | TRBV7-9 | CASSNSGGRLNEQFF
TRBJ2-1 | TRBV19 | CASSMLWTQGEQFF
TRBJ2-7 | TRBV28 | CASRRTEVHEQYF
TRBJ2-1 | TRBV7-2 | CASSSLERYNEQFF
TRBJ2-4 | TRBV6-2/TRBV6-3 | CATKGGAKNIQYF
TRBJ2-2 | TRBV19 | CASSAGQSFGELFF
TRBJ1-1 | TRBV14 | CASSLLIGTEAFF